These 16 T cell receptor beta chains were sequenced from one sample in a study of T-cell reconstitution after alpha-beta-depleted transplantation in children. Unique molecular identifiers were used to barcode this TCRbeta library. Each CDR3 protein is one row after TCRdb ran MiXCR on the PCR reads. The sample records 350,000 to 450,000 distinct CDR3 sequences, about 14% being singletons. The material was PBMCs, obtained from the stem cell graft. The receptors were sampled from a human donor who donated a stem cell graft to a child with Fanconi anemia.

There are many counts of this clonotype. The chain carries TRBV5-1 and TRBJ2-3; no reliable D call. CDR3 length equals 13 residues. Germline CDR1 SGHRS, CDR2 YFSETQ. The V end lost 3 bases, the J end lost 0 bases, and 5 bases lay between the germline ends. CDR3 loop: CASSSDSTDTQYF. CDR3 bases: TGCGCCAGCAGCTCGGACAGCACAGATACGCAGTATTTT.

The sample holds many counts of this clonotype. The V gene is TRBV11-2, the J gene TRBJ2-1, with TRBD2 matching 10 bases. The CDR3 runs 15 residues. From germline, CDR1 is SGHAT and CDR2 FQNNGV. V was pared by 5 bases and J by 5 bases, with 6 bases of the junction left unmatched. The CDR3 sequence is CASSIASGGNNEQFF. Written as DNA, the CDR3 is TGTGCCAGCAGCATAGCTAGCGGGGGAAACAATGAGCAGTTCTTC.

This clonotype showed up just a few times. V is TRBV20-1 and J is TRBJ2-1, with TRBD2 matching over 10 bases. The CDR3 is made up of 15 amino acids. With V trimmed by 5 bases and J by 9 bases, 13 bases remained unmatched. The germline V gene has CDR1 DFQATT and CDR2 SNEGSKA (reference sequence). The CDR3 DNA reads TGCAGTGCTGCCCCTCCCCAGCGGGGGGGCGGTGAGCAGTTCTTC. Protein: CSAAPPQRGGGEQFF.

This clonotype occurred many times. J is TRBJ2-5 and V is TRBV11-2; 7 nucleotides line up with TRBD2. V lost 4 bases and J lost 5; bases outside the gene matches: 10. Germline CDR1 reads SGHAT; CDR2 reads FQNNGV. The CDR3 has 15 amino acids. The CDR3 sequence: CASSSGGEGIETQYF. The CDR3 DNA follows: TGTGCCAGCAGCTCGGGGGGAGAGGGGATCGAGACCCAGTACTTC.

This clonotype was recorded many times. The rearrangement joins TRBV5-1 to TRBJ2-7; D perhaps matches TRBD1 (5 bases). Germline loops: CDR1 SGHRS, CDR2 YFSETQ. V shed 0 bases and J shed 2 bases, with 18 bases lying between them. The CDR3 has 17 residues. The CDR3 sequence is CASSLAVDTTTTYEQYF. CDR3 DNA: TGCGCCAGCAGCTTGGCGGTGGACACAACTACAACCTACGAGCAGTACTTC.

The gene calls are TRBV5-1 and TRBJ1-2; no firm D call. The CDR3 runs 14 residues. Looked up from germline, CDR1 is SGHRS and CDR2 is YFSETQ. Trimming left V 4 bases short and J 4 bases short, with 14 bases between. The CDR3 loop is CASSPGERIYGYTF. In nucleotides, the CDR3 is TGCGCCAGCAGCCCAGGCGAGCGAATCTATGGCTACACCTTC.

The chain recombines TRBV5-1 with TRBJ2-7; D is possibly TRBD2 (6 bases). The V end was cut by 2 bases, the J end by 3 bases, with 9 bases between. The germline V gene has CDR1 SGHRS and CDR2 YFSETQ. The CDR3 runs 13 residues. CDR3 region: CASSFGGDYEQYF. Here the CDR3 DNA reads TGCGCCAGCAGCTTTGGAGGGGACTACGAGCAGTACTTC.

This rearrangement joins TRBV20-1 to TRBJ1-2; a weak D match, TRBD1 (6 bases). This CDR3 region has 16 residues. Per the germline V gene, CDR1 is DFQATT and CDR2 is SNEGSKA (reference sequence). Trimming cost V 0 bases and J 4 bases, with 18 bases left between them. DNA of the CDR3: TGCAGTGCTAGAGATCCGGATGGGGGCGTAGGCTATGGCTACACCTTC. Translation gives CSARDPDGGVGYGYTF.

This clonotype was found a few times. V and J are TRBV6-2 or TRBV6-3 and TRBJ1-1, with 7 positions matching TRBD1. The CDR3 loop spans 14 amino acids. Germline CDR1 and CDR2: MNHEY and SVGEGT. V shed 6 bases and J 0 bases; nucleotides not matched to a gene: 4. The CDR3 protein is CASRTGTMNTEAFF. The DNA of the CDR3 is TGTGCCAGCAGGACAGGGACAATGAACACTGAAGCTTTCTTT.

The chain carries TRBV7-9 and TRBJ1-1; 7 bases map to TRBD1. V shed 5 bases, J shed 3 bases, and the junction held 3 bases outside the gene matches. Germline V lookup: CDR1 SEHNR, CDR2 FQNEAQ (reference sequence). The CDR3 extends over 13 amino acids. CDR3 coding DNA: TGTGCCAGCAGCCGGGACAGCTACACTGAAGCTTTCTTT. Amino acids: CASSRDSYTEAFF.

This chain links TRBV7-9 with TRBJ2-3; 9 bases align to TRBD1. The J segment lost 3 bases and the V segment lost 4 bases, leaving 5 bases of the junction unmatched. This CDR3 has 15 residues. Germline assignment: CDR1 SEHNR and CDR2 FQNEAQ (reference sequence). The CDR3 is CASSWDREGTDTQYF. The CDR3 nucleotides read TGTGCCAGCAGCTGGGACAGGGAGGGTACAGATACGCAGTATTTT.

This clonotype was counted a few times. The chain carries TRBV6-5 and TRBJ2-7; no definite D call. Germline V gene data show CDR1 as MNHEY and CDR2 as SVGAGI. The V gene lost 4 bases and the J gene lost 3 bases, with 28 bases spanning the gap. This CDR3 has 19 residues. This CDR3 is CASSSNIIVKMALSYEQYF. CDR3 DNA sequence: TGTGCCAGCAGTTCCAATATAATCGTAAAGATGGCCCTGAGCTACGAGCAGTACTTC.

The chain carries TRBV18 and TRBJ2-1; 13 nucleotides align to TRBD2. V dropped 3 bases and J dropped 15; count of bases not matched to a gene: 5. Germline lookup yields CDR1 KGHSH and CDR2 LQKENI. The CDR3 is 13 residues long. For the CDR3, the DNA is TGTGCCAGCTCACCGCCTACTAGCGGGGGGGTGTTCTTC. Translation gives CASSPPTSGGVFF.

This clonotype was observed a handful of times. V usage is TRBV29-1 and J usage is TRBJ2-5; tentative D call: TRBD2 (7 bases). Per germline, CDR1 SQVTM and CDR2 ANQGSEA. V lost 6 bases and J lost 5, with 22 bases in between. This CDR3 region has 15 residues. The CDR3 loop is CSVDALAGGGETQYF. DNA for the CDR3: TGCAGCGTCGATGCCCTAGCTGGGGGGGGCGAGACCCAGTACTTC.

This clonotype was counted once. The chain couples TRBV20-1 to TRBJ1-5; D is ambiguous. The germline gives CDR1 DFQATT, CDR2 SNEGSKA (reference sequence). With 0 bases removed from V and 4 bases from J, the gap between germline ends came to 7 bases. The length of the CDR3 is 13 residues. This CDR3 reads CSARDDPNQPQHF. CDR3 nucleotide sequence: TGCAGTGCTAGAGATGACCCGAATCAGCCCCAGCATTTT.

This clonotype has just a few counts. The genes are TRBV7-2 and TRBJ2-7; D not certain. The CDR3 is made up of 14 amino acids. Germline lookup yields CDR1 SGHTA and CDR2 FQGNSA. V lost 6 bases to trimming and J lost 2 bases, with 14 bases between them. The DNA for the CDR3 is TGTGCCAGCAGACATACGACGGATCCCTACGAGCAGTACTTC. Translating gives CASRHTTDPYEQYF.